This TCR beta chain is drawn from a study of blood T cell repertoires in COVID-19. Study-level background: T cells, B-cell-depleted T cells, or PBMCs provided the cDNA or gDNA that served as material.

V was cut by 2 bases and J by 6 bases, with 10 bases left in between. Germline V CDR1 and CDR2: MNHEY, SVGAGI. This CDR3 is built from 13 residues. How the authors handled the data: Amplification from reference gene primers served as the basis for estimated nucleated cell counts. Sequenced by immunoSEQ multiplex PCR; TCRdb stores in-frame clones only, minus some. The V and J calls and clone size come from that table; D and trimming were worked out from the DNA. The sample includes roughly 430,000 clones, 88% of them seen just once. The clonotype originates from a woman in her thirties or forties with acute COVID-19. The material sequenced was PBMCs or T cells enriched from blood (not recorded which). The V and J genes are TRBV6-5 and TRBJ1-1; no firm D call. Written as DNA, the CDR3 is TGTGCCAGCAGTTACGGCTCTGTATCTGAAGCTTTCTTT. It yields the protein CASSYGSVSEAFF.